Included here is one T cell receptor (beta chain) sequence, with context. These data belong to a study of T cell responses to AZD1222 COVID-19 vaccine. Unmatched junction bases numbered 13, after V lost 4 bases and J lost 8 bases. The CDR3 has 15 residues. Germline CDR1 is SGHNT and CDR2 is YYREEE (reference sequence). Some clones are missing from TCRdb's copy, which holds only in-frame ones; the method was immunoSEQ multiplex PCR. The repertoire includes some 130,000 clones, about 90% of them detected once, and under 2.5% sits in the top ten. The source of this sequence is an adult in good health. Source: peripheral blood, taken on day 0 of AZD1222 vaccination. The rearrangement links TRBV5-4 to TRBJ1-2; 8 bases fit TRBD1. CDR3 sequence reads: CASSATTGVGRGYTF. CDR3 coding DNA: TGTGCCAGCAGCGCTACGACAGGGGTTGGAAGGGGCTACACCTTC.